The rows below give T cell receptor beta chains drawn from one sample of a study of T cells expressing NK-cell markers. Reprocessing the 5' RACE reads, TCRdb reports a single entry for every CDR3 protein and omits DNA. Recorded for this sample: over 150,000 distinct CDR3 sequences. Sequencing was carried out using blood T cells: a sorted CD56 or NKG2C T cell subset, CD4+ or CD8+ T cells, or bulk PBMC T cells (not recorded which). These TCRs come from a woman aged 50 to 60 in good health. The CDR3 runs from the conserved cysteine through the conserved F or W.

j_gene | v_gene | CDR3aa
TRBJ2-3 | TRBV7-9 | CASSLVSSGGTDTQYF
TRBJ2-1 | TRBV7-8 | CASSLAAGSNEQFF
TRBJ2-1 | TRBV5-1 | CASSFRTYNEQFF
TRBJ2-1 | TRBV11-2 | CASSLAPQGGVYNEQFF
TRBJ2-7 | TRBV2 | CASMALTGYEQYF
TRBJ2-1 | TRBV2 | CASMRGRPTGSYNEQFF
TRBJ2-2 | TRBV6-6 | CASSTLDSSTGELFF
TRBJ2-1 | TRBV9 | CASSARDKLGEQFF
TRBJ2-1 | TRBV27 | CASSSSGKYNEQFF
TRBJ2-2 | TRBV6-5 | CASTEDSSNTGELFF
TRBJ2-1 | TRBV9 | CASSVVSGGAYNEQFF
TRBJ2-1 | TRBV12-3/TRBV12-4 | CASSPSTPTSGRLYNEQFF
TRBJ2-3 | TRBV5-1 | CASSSHRSTDTQYF
TRBJ2-7 | TRBV7-9 | CASSPLPEDSPYEQYF
TRBJ2-7 | TRBV11-2 | CASSRGGGPYEQYF
TRBJ1-2 | TRBV6-1 | CATPRTPSNYGYTF
TRBJ1-4 | TRBV5-1 | CASSLAPQLFF
TRBJ2-1 | TRBV6-2/TRBV6-3 | CASSQTPGGYEQFF
TRBJ2-7 | TRBV7-8 | CASSLDITVAYEQYF
TRBJ2-5 | TRBV6-4 | CASSPGGTVETQYF
TRBJ2-1 | TRBV7-8 | CASSLMGTYNEQFF
TRBJ1-1 | TRBV7-9 | CASSSSTGAQGDTEAFF
TRBJ2-5 | TRBV24-1 | CATSDQQSGGQETQYF
TRBJ2-2 | TRBV10-2 | CASSAGLATGELFF
TRBJ2-3 | TRBV7-9 | CASRTLFDGSTDTQYF
TRBJ2-5 | TRBV5-5 | CASSSTGTVGETQYF
TRBJ2-3 | TRBV12-3/TRBV12-4 | CASSLRFSGVDTQYF
TRBJ2-5 | TRBV7-9 | CASSLSTAELGVRQTQYF
TRBJ2-2 | TRBV14 | CASMEREASAGELFF
TRBJ2-7 | TRBV27 | CASSLRTGPYEQYF
TRBJ2-1 | TRBV12-3/TRBV12-4 | CASSLAGTRVNEQFF
TRBJ1-1 | TRBV19 | CASSIYPGQGLNTEVFF
TRBJ2-2 | TRBV10-3 | CATVAGGTTGELFF
TRBJ2-1 | TRBV29-1 | CSVDTAFRALNEQFF
TRBJ2-7 | TRBV5-1 | CASSQGGAYEQYF